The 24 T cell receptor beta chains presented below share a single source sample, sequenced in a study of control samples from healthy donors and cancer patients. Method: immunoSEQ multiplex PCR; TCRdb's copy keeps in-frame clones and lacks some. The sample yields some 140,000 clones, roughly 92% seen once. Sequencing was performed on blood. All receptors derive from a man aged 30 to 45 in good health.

In DNA, the CDR3 is TGTGCCAGCAGATTACTCCGGGACACTGAAGCTTTCTTT. Its protein is CASRLLRDTEAFF. The chain joins TRBV7-2 to TRBJ1-1; no firm D call. V was trimmed by 6 bases and J by 3 bases, leaving 11 bases between them. CDR3 length: 13 amino acids. Germline CDR1 reads SGHTA; CDR2 reads FQGNSA.

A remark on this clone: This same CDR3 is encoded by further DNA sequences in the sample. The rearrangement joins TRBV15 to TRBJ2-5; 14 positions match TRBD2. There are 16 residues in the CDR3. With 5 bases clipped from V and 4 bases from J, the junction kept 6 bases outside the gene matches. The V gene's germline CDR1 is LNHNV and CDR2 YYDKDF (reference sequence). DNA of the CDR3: TGTGCCACCAGCCGCGGGACTAGCGGGAGAGGAGAGACCCAGTACTTC. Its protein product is CATSRGTSGRGETQYF.

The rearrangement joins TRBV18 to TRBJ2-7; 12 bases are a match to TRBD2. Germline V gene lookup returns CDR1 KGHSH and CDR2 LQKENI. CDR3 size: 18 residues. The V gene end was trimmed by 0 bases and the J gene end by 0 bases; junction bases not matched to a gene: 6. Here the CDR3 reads CASSPPTSGGVNSYEQYF. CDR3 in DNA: TGTGCCAGCTCACCACCGACTAGCGGGGGAGTGAACTCCTACGAGCAGTACTTC.

Here the CDR3 reads CASSPRDTSYEQYF. The CDR3 nucleotides read TGTGCCAGCAGCCCCCGGGACACCTCCTACGAGCAGTACTTC. The chain recombines TRBV3-1 (or the pseudogene TRBV3-2) with TRBJ2-7, with D possibly being TRBD1 (6 bases). The CDR3 runs to 14 residues. Trimming removed 4 bases at V and 0 bases at J, with 10 bases between. CDR1 and CDR2 (germline): LGHDT, YNNKEL (reference sequence).

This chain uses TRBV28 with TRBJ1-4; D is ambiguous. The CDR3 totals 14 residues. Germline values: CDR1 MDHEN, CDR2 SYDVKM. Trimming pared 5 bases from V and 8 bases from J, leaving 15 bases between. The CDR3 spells CASSRHSMGEKLFF. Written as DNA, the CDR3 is TGTGCCAGCAGTCGACACTCCATGGGGGAAAAACTGTTTTTT.

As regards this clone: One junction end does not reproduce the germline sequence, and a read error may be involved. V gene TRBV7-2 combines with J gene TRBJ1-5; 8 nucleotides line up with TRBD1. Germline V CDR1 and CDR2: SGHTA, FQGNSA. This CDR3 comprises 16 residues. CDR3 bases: TGTGCCAGCAGCGCAGGCCCTGGACAGGGCAAGCAGCCCCAGCATTTT. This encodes CASSAGPGQGKQPQHF.

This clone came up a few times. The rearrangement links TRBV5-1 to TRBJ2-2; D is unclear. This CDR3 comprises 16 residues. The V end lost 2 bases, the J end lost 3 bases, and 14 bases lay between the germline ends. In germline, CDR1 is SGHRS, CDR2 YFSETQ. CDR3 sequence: CASSLISLRHTGELFF. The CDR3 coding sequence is TGCGCCAGCAGCTTAATATCGCTCAGGCACACCGGGGAGCTGTTTTTT.

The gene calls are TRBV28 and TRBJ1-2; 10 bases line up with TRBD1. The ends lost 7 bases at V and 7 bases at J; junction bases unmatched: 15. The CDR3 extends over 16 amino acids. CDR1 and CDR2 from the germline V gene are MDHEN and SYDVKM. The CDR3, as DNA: TGTGCCAGCAACCCGGGACAGGGGCTTGAATTGGGTGGCTACACCTTC. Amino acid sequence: CASNPGQGLELGGYTF.

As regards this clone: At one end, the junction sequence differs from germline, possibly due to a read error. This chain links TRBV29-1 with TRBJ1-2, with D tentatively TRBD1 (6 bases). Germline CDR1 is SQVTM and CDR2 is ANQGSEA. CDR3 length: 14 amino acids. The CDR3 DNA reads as TGCAGCGTTAGACTCGACATAAGAGGGGGTCAGCGGGTCTTC. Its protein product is CSVRLDIRGGQRVF.

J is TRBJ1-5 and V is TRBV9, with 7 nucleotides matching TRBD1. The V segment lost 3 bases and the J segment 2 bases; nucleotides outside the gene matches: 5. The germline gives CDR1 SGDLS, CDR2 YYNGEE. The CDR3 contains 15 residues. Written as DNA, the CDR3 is TGTGCCAGCAGCGCAACAACAGGGGGCAATCAGCCCCAGCATTTT. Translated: CASSATTGGNQPQHF.

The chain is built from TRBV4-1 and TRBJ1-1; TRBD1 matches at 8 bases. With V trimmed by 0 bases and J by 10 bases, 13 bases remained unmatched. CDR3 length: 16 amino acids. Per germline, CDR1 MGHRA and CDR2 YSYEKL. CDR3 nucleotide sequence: TGCGCCAGCAGCCAAGAAATTAAGCGGACAGGGCTTCGAGCTTTCTTT. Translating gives CASSQEIKRTGLRAFF.

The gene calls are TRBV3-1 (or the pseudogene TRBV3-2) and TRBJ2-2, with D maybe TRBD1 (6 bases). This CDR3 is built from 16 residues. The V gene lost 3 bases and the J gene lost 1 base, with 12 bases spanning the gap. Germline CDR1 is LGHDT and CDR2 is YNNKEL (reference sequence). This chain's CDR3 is CASSQGANLNTGELFF. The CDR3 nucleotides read TGTGCCAGCAGCCAGGGGGCGAACCTGAACACCGGGGAGCTGTTTTTT.

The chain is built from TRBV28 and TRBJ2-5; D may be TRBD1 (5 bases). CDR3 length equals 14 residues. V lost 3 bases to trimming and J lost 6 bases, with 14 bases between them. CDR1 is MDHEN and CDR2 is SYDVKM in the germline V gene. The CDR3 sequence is CASSFVFREKTQYF. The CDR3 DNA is TGTGCCAGCAGTTTCGTTTTCAGGGAAAAGACCCAGTACTTC.

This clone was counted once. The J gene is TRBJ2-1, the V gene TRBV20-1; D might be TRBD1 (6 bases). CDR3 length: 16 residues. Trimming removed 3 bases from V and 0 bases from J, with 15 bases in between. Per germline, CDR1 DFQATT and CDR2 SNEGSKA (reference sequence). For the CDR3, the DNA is TGCAGTGCTAGTAGTTCAAAGGACAGCTCCTACAATGAGCAGTTCTTC. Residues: CSASSSKDSSYNEQFF.

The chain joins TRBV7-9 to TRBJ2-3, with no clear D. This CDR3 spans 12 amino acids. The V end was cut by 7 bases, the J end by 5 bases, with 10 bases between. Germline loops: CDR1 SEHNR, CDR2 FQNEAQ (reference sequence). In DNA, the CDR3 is TGTGCCAGCACCCTTAATAGAGATACGCAGTATTTT. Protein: CASTLNRDTQYF.

DNA for the CDR3: TGTGCCAGCAGTGAAACATCGTTATATAATTCACCCCTCCACTTT. This translates into CASSETSLYNSPLHF. The rearrangement links TRBV6-1 to TRBJ1-6; D is undetermined. This CDR3 comprises 15 residues. V dropped 2 bases and J dropped 4 bases, with 9 bases sitting between them. The germline gives CDR1 MNHNS, CDR2 SASEGT.

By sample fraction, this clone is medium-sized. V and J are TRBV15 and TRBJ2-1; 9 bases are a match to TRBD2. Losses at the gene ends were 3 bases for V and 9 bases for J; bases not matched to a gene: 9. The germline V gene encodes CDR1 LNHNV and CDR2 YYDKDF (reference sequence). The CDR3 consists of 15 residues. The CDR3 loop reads CATSRSGTSPSEQFF. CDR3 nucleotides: TGTGCCACCAGCAGGAGCGGGACTAGCCCGAGTGAGCAGTTCTTC.

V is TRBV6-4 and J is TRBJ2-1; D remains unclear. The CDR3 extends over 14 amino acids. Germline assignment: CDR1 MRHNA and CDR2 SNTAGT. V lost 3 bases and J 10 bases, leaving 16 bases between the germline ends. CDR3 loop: CASSEGYSAQEQFF. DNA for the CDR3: TGTGCCAGCAGTGAGGGCTACTCCGCGCAAGAGCAGTTCTTC.

The CDR3 sequence: CASSKTGLANYGYTF. As DNA, the CDR3 is TGTGCCAGTAGTAAAACCGGGCTCGCTAACTATGGCTACACCTTC. The rearrangement joins TRBV19 to TRBJ1-2; D unresolved. Trimming cost V 4 bases and J 0 bases, with 12 bases left between them. CDR1 is LNHDA and CDR2 is SQIVND in the germline V gene (reference sequence). The CDR3 has 15 residues.

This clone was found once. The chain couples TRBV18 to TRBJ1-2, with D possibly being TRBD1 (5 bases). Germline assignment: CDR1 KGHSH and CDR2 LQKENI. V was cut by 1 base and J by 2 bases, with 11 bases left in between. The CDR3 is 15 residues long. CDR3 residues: CASSPLTDPNYGYTF. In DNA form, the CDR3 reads TGTGCCAGCTCACCACTGACAGACCCAAACTATGGCTACACCTTC. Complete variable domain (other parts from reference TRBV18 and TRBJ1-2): NAGVMQNPRHLVRRRGQEARLRCSPMKGHSHVYWYRQLPEEGLKFMVYLQKENIIDESGMPKERFSAEFPKEGPSILRIQQVVRGDSAAYFCASSPLTDPNYGYTFGSGTRLTVV.

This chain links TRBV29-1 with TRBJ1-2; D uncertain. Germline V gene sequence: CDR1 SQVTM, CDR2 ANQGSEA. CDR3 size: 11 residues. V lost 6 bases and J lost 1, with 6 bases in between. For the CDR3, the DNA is TGCAGCGTAAACGGTAACTATGGCTACACCTTC. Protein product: CSVNGNYGYTF.

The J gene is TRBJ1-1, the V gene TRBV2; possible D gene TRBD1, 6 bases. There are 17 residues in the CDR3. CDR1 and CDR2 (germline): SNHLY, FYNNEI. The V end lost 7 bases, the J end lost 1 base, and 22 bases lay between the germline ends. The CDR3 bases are TGTGCCAGCATGAGGCCTGTTTTGGGCAGGGGGAACACTGAAGCTTTCTTT. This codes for CASMRPVLGRGNTEAFF.

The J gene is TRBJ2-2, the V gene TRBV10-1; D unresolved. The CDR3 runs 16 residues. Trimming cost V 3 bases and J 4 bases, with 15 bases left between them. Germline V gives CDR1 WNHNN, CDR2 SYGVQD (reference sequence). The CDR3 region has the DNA TGCGCCAGCAGTGAAGTTCTTAGACCGAGCACCGGGGAGCTGTTTTTT. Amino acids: CASSEVLRPSTGELFF.

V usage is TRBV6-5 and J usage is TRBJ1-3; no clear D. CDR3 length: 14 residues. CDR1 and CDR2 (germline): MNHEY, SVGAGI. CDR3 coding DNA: TGTGCGAGCCACGGGATTCACTCTGGAAACACCATATATTTT. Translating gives CASHGIHSGNTIYF.